This T cell receptor (beta chain) was obtained from a study of OX40 agonist ivuxolimab in advanced cancers. Study-level information: Patients received the agonistic anti-OX40 (CD134) antibody ivuxolimab. Those enrolled were approximately 87% male, with a mean age of around 55 years and ages from roughly 20 to 85.

For this clone: Its cognate antigen is unknown.

General study points: Expansion of clones was among the lowest in partial responders at 0.1-3.0 mg/kg.

CDR3 length equals 14 residues. The junction had 11 bases not matched to a gene; V was cut back by 3 bases and J by 11 bases. CDR1 and CDR2 (germline): SEHNR, FQNEAQ (reference sequence). TCRdb's copy holds only in-frame clones and misses some; the assay was immunoSEQ multiplex PCR. The data contain 70,000 or so clones, about 85% of them singletons. Sample: CD4+ or CD8+ T cells sorted from blood, taken in a trial of the OX40 agonist ivuxolimab. This sequence joins TRBV7-9 and TRBJ1-2, with TRBD1 identical over 8 bases. This receptor was identified in an adult with an advanced solid tumor such as melanoma, head and neck, liver or kidney cancer. The CDR3 DNA reads TGTGCCAGCAGCTTCGGCCAGGGGGCTACATTTTACACCTTC. Protein sequence: CASSFGQGATFYTF.